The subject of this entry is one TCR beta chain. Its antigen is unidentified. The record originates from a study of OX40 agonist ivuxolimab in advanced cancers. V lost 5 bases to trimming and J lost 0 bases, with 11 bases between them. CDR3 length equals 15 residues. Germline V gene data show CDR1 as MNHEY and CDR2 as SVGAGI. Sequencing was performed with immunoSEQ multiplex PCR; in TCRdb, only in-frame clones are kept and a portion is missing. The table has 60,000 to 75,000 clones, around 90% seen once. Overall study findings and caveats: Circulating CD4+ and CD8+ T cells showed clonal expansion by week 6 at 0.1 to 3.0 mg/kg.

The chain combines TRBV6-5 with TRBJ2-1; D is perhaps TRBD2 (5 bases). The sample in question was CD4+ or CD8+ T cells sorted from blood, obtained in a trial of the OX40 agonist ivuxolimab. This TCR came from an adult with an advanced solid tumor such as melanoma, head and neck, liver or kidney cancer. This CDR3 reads CASSPPGSSYNEQFF. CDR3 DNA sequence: TGTGCCAGCAGTCCCCCGGGGAGCTCCTACAATGAGCAGTTCTTC.